Listed below are T cell receptor beta chains from one sample, sequenced in a study of beta chain features in type 1 diabetes. Data came from immunoSEQ multiplex PCR; TCRdb stores just in-frame clones and leaves some out. The sample shows nearly 700,000 clones, 13% of them seen only once. The source material was naive CD4+ T cells from blood. The receptors come from a man aged 18 to 30 with type 1 diabetes. Both conserved end residues are part of each CDR3. A D gene is named only where the DNA matches it firmly. Part of the rows lack a size; the others show once, few, many or a class for expanded clones.

TRBD2,TRBV5-1,-,TRBJ2-3,TGCGCCAGCAGCCGGCCAGGGACTAGCGGCACAGATACGCAGTATTTT,CASSRPGTSGTDTQYF
-,TRBV10-3,-,TRBJ2-3,TGTGCCATCAGGCCAACTAGCACAGATACGCAGTATTTT,CAIRPTSTDTQYF
-,TRBV10-3,few,TRBJ2-5,TGTGCCATCAGTGGAAACCACGGGACTCCCAGCGAGACCCAGTACTTC,CAISGNHGTPSETQYF
TRBD1,TRBV14,-,TRBJ1-1,TGTGCCAGCAGCGCCCAGGGGGCCACTGAAGCTTTCTTT,CASSAQGATEAFF
-,TRBV9,-,TRBJ1-5,TGTGCCAGCAGCGTAGGAATCGGGAGGGGATCAGAACAGCCCCAGCATTTT,CASSVGIGRGSEQPQHF
-,TRBV7-9,few,TRBJ2-1,TGTGCCAGCAGCCCCTTTCTTATGCGGTTCGATGAGCAGTTCTTC,CASSPFLMRFDEQFF
-,TRBV7-9,-,TRBJ2-3,TGTGCCAGCAGCTTTGGCCCGATAGGCACAGATACGCAGTATTTT,CASSFGPIGTDTQYF
TRBD1,TRBV18,few,TRBJ1-1,TGTGCCAGCTCACCAGGACAGGGTGGTGATGGCACTGAAGCTTTCTTT,CASSPGQGGDGTEAFF
TRBD1,TRBV7-9,-,TRBJ1-2,TGTGCCAGCAGCCCGGGGACAGGGCCATATGGCTACACCTTC,CASSPGTGPYGYTF
-,TRBV5-8,-,TRBJ1-2,TGTGCCAGCAGCTTGGGGACAGATTTCTATGGCTACACCTTC,CASSLGTDFYGYTF
TRBD2,TRBV14,few,TRBJ2-5,TGTGCCAGCAGCGCGACTAGCGGTCCACAAGAGACCCAGTACTTC,CASSATSGPQETQYF
TRBD2,TRBV19,-,TRBJ2-3,TGTGCCAGTAGTATAGGGACTAGCGGGGGGGCGAATACGCAGTATTTT,CASSIGTSGGANTQYF
-,TRBV27,-,TRBJ1-1,TGTGCCAGCAGTTTATCGAGGACAGCTATTGAAGCTTTCTTT,CASSLSRTAIEAFF
-,TRBV30,few,TRBJ2-3,TGTGCCTGGCAGCCGGGGAGCACAGATACGCAGTATTTT,CAWQPGSTDTQYF
-,TRBV6-6,few,TRBJ1-3,TGTGCCAGTACTTCCCCCGGACCAAAAGGCGGAAACACCATATATTTT,CASTSPGPKGGNTIYF
-,TRBV18,few,TRBJ2-5,TGTGCCAGCTCGAATAATCTGGGACCTACGATTGAGACCCAGTACTTC,CASSNNLGPTIETQYF